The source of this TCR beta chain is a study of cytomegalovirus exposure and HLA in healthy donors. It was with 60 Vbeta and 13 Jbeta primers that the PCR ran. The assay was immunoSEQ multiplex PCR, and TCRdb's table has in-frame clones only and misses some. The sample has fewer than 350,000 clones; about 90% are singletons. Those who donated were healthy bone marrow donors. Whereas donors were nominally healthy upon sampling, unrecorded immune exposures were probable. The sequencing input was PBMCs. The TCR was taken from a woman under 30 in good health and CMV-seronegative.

DNA of the CDR3: TGTGCCAGCAGCCCGACCGGGGTACCGGGCTCCTACGAGCAGTACTTC. Its protein product is CASSPTGVPGSYEQYF. This chain links TRBV7-9 with TRBJ2-7, with D perhaps TRBD2 (5 bases). The CDR3 has 16 residues. The ends were cut back, 5 bases at V and 0 bases at J, with 17 bases in the middle. CDR1 SEHNR and CDR2 FQNEAQ come from the germline V gene (reference sequence).